This TCR beta chain was recorded in a study of T cell clones after liver transplantation. Sequenced by immunoSEQ multiplex PCR; TCRdb stores in-frame clones only, minus some. There are approximately 5,300 clones in the sample; about two fifths occur only once, and approximately 13% lies in the top ten. Sequencing of dividing CFSE-low cells from the MLR defined alloreactive TCRbeta sequences. In its sample, this clone was seen a few times. Its antigen is not identified. V lost 4 bases and J 0 bases, leaving 11 bases between the germline ends. CDR3 length: 15 amino acids. The germline CDR1 and CDR2 sequences are SGHAT and FQNNGV.

The receptor's source is a human patient who received a liver transplant. Some T cells may be transferred from the graft donor. The source material was CD4+ T cells from cultured PBMCs. The rearrangement uses TRBV11-2 and TRBJ2-3; D might be TRBD1 or TRBD2, each matching 5 bases. CDR3 DNA sequence: TGTGCCAGCAGCTGGGACGGTTCTAGCACAGATACGCAGTATTTT. The encoded protein is CASSWDGSSTDTQYF. The full variable domain, completed using reference TRBV11-2 and TRBJ2-3, is EAGVAQSPRYKIIEKRQSVAFWCNPISGHATLYWYQQILGQGPKLLIQFQNNGVVDDSQLPKDRFSAERLKGVDSTLKIQPAKLEDSAVYLCASSWDGSSTDTQYFGPGTRLTVL.